This is a list of T cell receptor beta chains from one sample in a study of T cells after posttransplantation cyclophosphamide. Clones were read by immunoSEQ multiplex PCR, and TCRdb kept only the in-frame ones, dropping some. The specimen has about 37,000 clones, none found just once. Sequencing was performed on PBMCs. All receptors come from a man under 40 in good health and a related stem cell transplant donor. The CDR3 runs from the conserved cysteine through the conserved F or W. D genes are given only for firm matches. Clone size, where shown, is once, few, many, or a class for clones that have expanded.

-	many	TRBV19	TRBJ1-5	CASSPRHDSNQPQHF	TGTGCCAGTAGTCCTCGACACGATAGCAATCAGCCCCAGCATTTT
TRBD1	many	TRBV5-1	TRBJ1-4	CASSRQGRGTNEKLFF	TGCGCCAGCAGCAGACAGGGACGAGGAACTAATGAAAAACTGTTTTTT
-	many	TRBV5-6	TRBJ1-6	CASSSSRRGSGYSPLHF	TGTGCCAGCAGCTCTTCAAGGCGGGGTTCCGGATATTCACCCCTCCACTTT
-	many	TRBV2	TRBJ1-1	CATHQVSGRNTEAFF	TGTGCCACCCACCAGGTAAGCGGACGGAACACTGAAGCTTTCTTT
-	few	TRBV6-5	TRBJ1-5	CASSYSRGNRPQHF	TGTGCCAGCAGTTACTCGAGGGGGAATCGGCCCCAGCATTTT
TRBD1	-	TRBV27	TRBJ2-7	CASRKTGRDEQYF	TGTGCCAGCAGGAAGACAGGGCGCGACGAGCAGTACTTC
TRBD1	many	TRBV28	TRBJ2-7	CASSLRDRPTRITYEQYF	TGTGCCAGCAGTCTCCGGGACAGGCCTACCCGGATTACCTACGAGCAGTACTTC
-	many	TRBV6-6	TRBJ1-6	CASRGSYNSPLHF	TGTGCCAGCAGAGGTTCCTATAATTCACCCCTCCACTTT
TRBD1	many	TRBV5-5	TRBJ1-1	CASTLQGTEAFF	TGTGCCAGCACCCTACAGGGGACTGAAGCTTTCTTT
TRBD2	-	TRBV11-1	TRBJ2-5	CASTKGLAGTLKETQYF	TGTGCCAGCACTAAGGGACTAGCGGGGACCCTTAAAGAGACCCAGTACTTC
-	-	TRBV12-3/TRBV12-4	TRBJ1-5	CASSWGLDSNQPQHF	TGTGCCAGCAGTTGGGGGCTCGATAGCAATCAGCCCCAGCATTTT
-	many	TRBV28	TRBJ1-6	CASTSGGKGSPLHF	TGTGCCAGCACCTCGGGGGGGAAGGGTTCACCCCTCCACTTT
TRBD2	many	TRBV7-2	TRBJ2-7	CASSLGTAGGREQYF	TGTGCCAGCAGCTTAGGTACAGCGGGGGGTCGAGAGCAGTACTTC
-	many	TRBV6-2/TRBV6-3	TRBJ2-3	CASSYSGPPDTQYF	TGTGCCAGCAGTTACTCGGGCCCCCCAGATACGCAGTATTTT
TRBD2	many	TRBV5-1	TRBJ2-5	CASSLTSGKQETQYF	TGCGCCAGCAGCTTGACTAGCGGAAAACAAGAGACCCAGTACTTC
TRBD1	many	TRBV4-1	TRBJ2-7	CASSFAGGTGNNYEQYF	TGCGCCAGCAGCTTCGCAGGAGGGACAGGGAATAACTACGAGCAGTACTTC
TRBD1	many	TRBV5-4	TRBJ2-1	CASSSWTGGDEQFF	TGTGCCAGCAGCTCATGGACAGGGGGCGATGAGCAGTTCTTC
TRBD1	-	TRBV10-3	TRBJ2-5	CAISTTGVQETQYF	TGTGCCATCTCTACTACAGGGGTGCAAGAGACCCAGTACTTC
TRBD2	few	TRBV12-3/TRBV12-4	TRBJ2-3	CASSLMVAGSTDTQYF	TGTGCCAGCAGTTTAATGGTAGCGGGGAGCACAGATACGCAGTATTTT
-	-	TRBV4-1	TRBJ1-1	CASSQASLRGTEAFF	TGCGCCAGCAGCCAAGCCTCTCTGAGGGGCACTGAAGCTTTCTTT
-	many	TRBV18	TRBJ1-5	CASSTRHNPGANQPQHF	TGTGCCAGCTCAACCCGACACAACCCTGGGGCCAATCAGCCCCAGCATTTT
TRBD1	many	TRBV5-1	TRBJ2-2	CASSPGQGGTGELFF	TGCGCCAGCAGTCCGGGACAGGGTGGGACCGGGGAGCTGTTTTTT
TRBD1	many	TRBV5-1	TRBJ1-1	CASSPDRVIMNTEAFF	TGCGCCAGCAGCCCCGACAGGGTCATCATGAACACTGAAGCTTTCTTT
-	many	TRBV28	TRBJ2-5	CASSSLQGVQETQYF	TGTGCCAGCAGTTCCCTCCAGGGAGTCCAAGAGACCCAGTACTTC
TRBD1	few	TRBV19	TRBJ1-2	CASSPGTGAYTF	TGTGCCAGTAGCCCCGGGACAGGGGCCTACACCTTC
-	-	TRBV5-8	TRBJ2-7	CASRRGLNTYEQYF	TGTGCCAGTCGGCGGGGGCTTAATACCTACGAGCAGTACTTC
TRBD2	many	TRBV10-2	TRBJ2-1	CASSESGSGGVSSYNEQFF	TGCGCCAGCAGTGAGTCTGGTAGCGGGGGGGTGAGCTCCTACAATGAGCAGTTCTTC
-	many	TRBV6-6	TRBJ2-2	CASITAGRTGELFF	TGTGCCAGCATCACAGCGGGCCGGACCGGGGAGCTGTTTTTT
-	many	TRBV2	TRBJ2-5	CAVQGHYQETQYF	TGTGCCGTGCAGGGACACTACCAAGAGACCCAGTACTTC
-	-	TRBV2	TRBJ2-5	CARNPLQGRETQYF	TGTGCCAGAAATCCTCTCCAGGGGCGGGAGACCCAGTACTTC
-	many	TRBV28	TRBJ2-3	CASSLRPLGEDTQYF	TGTGCCAGCAGTTTAAGGCCTCTAGGCGAGGATACGCAGTATTTT
TRBD2	-	TRBV7-3	TRBJ2-3	CASSSKKSGGVTDTQYF	TGTGCCAGCAGCTCAAAGAAAAGCGGGGGGGTCACAGATACGCAGTATTTT
-	few	TRBV29-1	TRBJ1-2	CSVDPSNYGYTF	TGCAGCGTTGATCCGTCCAACTATGGCTACACCTTC
-	many	TRBV6-5	TRBJ1-5	CASKIREYSNQPQHF	TGTGCCAGCAAAATCAGGGAGTATAGCAATCAGCCCCAGCATTTT
-	few	TRBV7-6	TRBJ2-5	CASSLEVPQTQYF	TGTGCCAGCAGCTTAGAGGTCCCCCAGACCCAGTACTTC
-	many	TRBV24-1	TRBJ2-5	CATSDRRQQKETQYF	TGTGCCACCAGTGATCGGAGACAGCAGAAAGAGACCCAGTACTTC
-	many	TRBV29-1	TRBJ2-2	CSVGQANTGELFF	TGCAGCGTTGGACAGGCGAACACCGGGGAGCTGTTTTTT
TRBD1	many	TRBV7-2	TRBJ1-5	CASSFGQGSQPQHF	TGTGCCAGCAGCTTCGGACAGGGCAGTCAGCCCCAGCATTTT
-	many	TRBV19	TRBJ2-5	CASSIDPNRETQYF	TGTGCCAGTAGTATTGACCCCAACAGAGAGACCCAGTACTTC
-	few	TRBV12-3/TRBV12-4	TRBJ1-6	CASSIDRSSYNSPLHF	TGTGCCAGCAGTATCGATAGAAGCTCCTATAATTCACCCCTCCACTTT
-	-	TRBV11-2	TRBJ2-3	CASSLGSRSTDTQYF	TGTGCCAGCAGCTTAGGGTCGCGGAGCACAGATACGCAGTATTTT
TRBD1	few	TRBV5-1	TRBJ2-2	CASSWTGAGELFF	TGCGCCAGCAGCTGGACAGGGGCCGGGGAGCTGTTTTTT
-	many	TRBV4-3	TRBJ1-6	CASSQAVSQNSPLHF	TGCGCCAGCAGCCAAGCAGTTTCCCAAAATTCACCCCTCCACTTT
TRBD1	-	TRBV20-1	TRBJ2-7	CSGQTGFEQYF	TGCAGTGGCCAGACAGGGTTCGAGCAGTACTTC
TRBD1	many	TRBV7-8	TRBJ2-7	CASSLGRTGGYEQYF	TGTGCCAGCAGCTTAGGAAGGACAGGGGGTTACGAGCAGTACTTC
TRBD2	-	TRBV9	TRBJ2-3	CASSVGRRGGASTDTQYF	TGTGCCAGCAGCGTAGGCCGGCGGGGGGGTGCTAGCACAGATACGCAGTATTTT
-	few	TRBV12-3/TRBV12-4	TRBJ1-2	CASSRGGNYGYTF	TGTGCCAGCAGCCGCGGGGGCAACTATGGCTACACCTTC
TRBD2	many	TRBV5-1	TRBJ2-3	CASGTIMGGVTDTQYF	TGCGCCAGCGGTACGATTATGGGGGGGGTGACAGATACGCAGTATTTT
TRBD1	many	TRBV28	TRBJ1-6	CASRRDPGGQGYNSPLHF	TGTGCCAGCAGGCGCGACCCAGGGGGGCAGGGCTATAATTCACCCCTCCACTTT
-	many	TRBV6-2/TRBV6-3	TRBJ1-6	CASSYSQGASPLHF	TGTGCCAGCAGTTACTCACAGGGCGCTTCACCCCTCCACTTT
-	many	TRBV7-9	TRBJ1-1	CASSLDAANTEAFF	TGTGCCAGCAGCTTAGATGCGGCGAACACTGAAGCTTTCTTT
-	many	TRBV19	TRBJ1-5	CASSRGHNQPQHF	TGTGCCAGTAGTAGGGGACACAATCAGCCCCAGCATTTT
TRBD1	few	TRBV4-2	TRBJ2-5	CASSLGTGSAGPPEETQYF	TGTGCCAGCAGCCTCGGGACAGGGAGCGCGGGACCTCCGGAGGAGACCCAGTACTTC
TRBD1	many	TRBV2	TRBJ1-3	CASSGDRGRAGNTIYF	TGTGCCAGCAGTGGGGACAGGGGAAGGGCCGGAAACACCATATATTTT
-	many	TRBV7-8	TRBJ1-1	CASRDGNTEAFF	TGTGCCAGCCGCGATGGGAACACTGAAGCTTTCTTT
-	few	TRBV6-5	TRBJ2-5	CASSYMSGEGMTQYF	TGTGCCAGCAGTTACATGTCGGGTGAGGGGATGACCCAGTACTTC
-	many	TRBV19	TRBJ1-5	CASSNNNRAPNQPQHF	TGTGCCAGTAGTAACAATAACAGGGCCCCGAATCAGCCCCAGCATTTT
-	few	TRBV7-6	TRBJ2-5	CASSLAGGGFLQETQYF	TGTGCCAGCAGCTTAGCAGGGGGGGGTTTCCTCCAAGAGACCCAGTACTTC
TRBD2	many	TRBV19	TRBJ2-3	CASSSSGGADTQYF	TGTGCCAGTAGTAGTAGCGGGGGGGCAGATACGCAGTATTTT
-	many	TRBV4-1	TRBJ1-4	CASERVKANEKLFF	TGCGCCAGCGAAAGAGTGAAGGCAAATGAAAAACTGTTTTTT